Shown below are 18 T cell receptor beta chains from a single sample sequenced in a study of tumor and adjacent non-tumor tissue in lung cancer. No cell sorting was done before RNA was extracted from the tissue. TCRbeta libraries were built with three rounds of nested PCR, modified from ARM-PCR. TCRdb analysed the multiplex PCR reads with MiXCR anew, one entry per CDR3 protein. The top ten hold approximately 18% of the sample, which has roughly 140,000 distinct CDR3 sequences, approximately 66% seen once. Sequencing was carried out using lung tumor tissue. The source is a man between 60 and 70 years old with small cell lung cancer.

Of note for this clonotype: A junction boundary mismatches the germline segment, possibly from a read error. The chain has TRBV6-1 and TRBJ2-3; a weak D match, TRBD1 (6 bases). Germline V gene lookup returns CDR1 MNHNS and CDR2 SASEGT. This CDR3 contains 14 residues. CDR3 coding DNA: TGTGCCAGCGTATCAGGGGCTCGCACAGGTACGCAGTATTTT. Amino acid sequence: CASVSGARTGTQYF.

This clonotype was observed a handful of times. A much larger clone lies one base from this, so it may be a read error. The chain links TRBV11-2 to TRBJ2-7; D remains unclear. V dropped 4 bases and J dropped 6 bases, with 13 bases sitting between them. Per germline, CDR1 SGHAT and CDR2 FQNNGV. The CDR3 contains 13 residues. DNA for the CDR3: TGTGCCAGCAGCTCGGTGATGGTCGGCGAGCAGTACTTC. Translating gives CASSSVMVGEQYF.

The V and J genes are TRBV19 and TRBJ2-1, with 9 bases that match TRBD1. CDR3 size: 17 residues. J gave up 2 bases and V 5 bases, and 10 bases lay outside the gene matches. Germline-derived CDR1 and CDR2 are LNHDA and SQIVND (reference sequence). The CDR3 reads CASSGGDRVTTYNEQFF. As DNA, the CDR3 is TGTGCCAGTAGTGGGGGGGACAGGGTAACTACCTACAATGAGCAGTTCTTC.

This clonotype was observed a handful of times. The CDR3 here is CAISDSGGSTDTQYF. The CDR3 nucleotides are TGTGCCATCAGTGACTCCGGCGGTAGCACAGATACGCAGTATTTT. The chain has TRBV10-3 and TRBJ2-3, with no clear D. CDR3 length: 15 residues. V was trimmed by 3 bases and J by 0 bases, leaving 10 bases between them. Germline CDR1 is ENHRY and CDR2 is SYGVKD.

This chain joins TRBV20-1 and TRBJ1-4, with no clear D. The length of the CDR3 is 13 residues. Germline V CDR1 and CDR2: DFQATT, SNEGSKA (reference sequence). In DNA, the CDR3 is TGCACTGTACCGGACGCAACTAATGAAAAACTGTTTTTT. This encodes CTVPDATNEKLFF.

V usage is TRBV4-1 and J usage is TRBJ2-1, with TRBD1 matching 7 bases. CDR1 is MGHRA and CDR2 is YSYEKL in the germline V gene. CDR3 size: 15 residues. With V trimmed by 3 bases and J by 9 bases, 11 bases remained unmatched. CDR3 loop: CASSHRQGERAEQFF. The CDR3 region has the DNA TGCGCCAGCAGCCACCGGCAGGGGGAAAGGGCTGAGCAGTTCTTC.

In the case of this clonotype: It may be a read error: a sequence one base away is much more abundant. This chain links TRBV20-1 with TRBJ1-1; 7 bases fit TRBD1. In germline, CDR1 is DFQATT, CDR2 SNEGSKA (reference sequence). The CDR3 is 13 amino acids. CDR3 protein: CSARLDRRTESFF. The CDR3 DNA reads as TGCAGTGCTAGACTGGACAGGAGAACTGAATCTTTCTTT.

A word on this clonotype: One junction end disagrees with the germline gene, perhaps due to a read error. The rearrangement links TRBV20-1 to TRBJ2-3; 9 bases align to TRBD2. The CDR3 length is 14 residues. Looked up from germline, CDR1 is DFQATT and CDR2 is SNEGSKA (reference sequence). CDR3 sequence (DNA): TGCAGTGCTACTAGCGGGATCAGCGCAGATACGCGGTATTTT. Its protein is CSATSGISADTRYF.

The V and J genes are TRBV4-1 and TRBJ2-5; D is perhaps TRBD1 or TRBD2 (6 bases each). Trimming removed 6 bases from V and 5 bases from J, with 19 bases in between. Germline V gene sequence: CDR1 MGHRA, CDR2 YSYEKL. The CDR3 is 15 residues long. The CDR3 spells CASRQSRGRIETQYF. The CDR3 DNA sequence: TGCGCCAGCAGACAGAGCCGGGGGCGAATTGAGACCCAGTACTTC.

The V call is TRBV20-1, the J call TRBJ2-7, with D tentatively TRBD2 (6 bases). The germline V gene encodes CDR1 DFQATT and CDR2 SNEGSKA (reference sequence). V lost 4 bases, J lost 3 bases, and 16 bases lay in between. This CDR3 comprises 14 residues. In nucleotides, the CDR3 is TGCAGTGCTAAAGATCCCCGGGACTTCTACGAGCAGTACTTC. This sequence encodes CSAKDPRDFYEQYF.

The table lists this clonotype with a few counts. The chain recombines TRBV6-6 with TRBJ2-2; 7 bases agree with TRBD1. Germline lookup yields CDR1 MNHNY and CDR2 SVGAGI (reference sequence). Trimming at V came to 8 bases and at J to 1 base, leaving 4 bases not matched to a gene. There are 14 residues in the CDR3. The CDR3 protein is CASYYRGNTGELFF. The DNA of the CDR3 is TGTGCCAGCTATTACAGGGGGAACACCGGGGAGCTGTTTTTT.

Turning to this clonotype: Since no conserved phenylalanine or tryptophan closes the CDR3, a read error is the likely cause. Because the CDR3's place on the DNA is in doubt, the DNA is left out and the CDR3 is given as listed by TCRdb. The CDR3 is CASSLVGSRETRYL. The J gene is TRBJ2-5, the V gene TRBV11-2; the table's D gene call, TRBD2, was not cross checked with the DNA. Germline loops: CDR1 SGHAT, CDR2 FQNNGV. The CDR3 spans 14 residues, counting both ends.

A remark on this clonotype: An end of the junction differs from the germline gene, which may be a read error. The chain links TRBV6-2 or TRBV6-3 to TRBJ1-5; D gene unclear. This CDR3 contains 15 residues. Germline V CDR1 and CDR2: MNHEY, SVGEGT. In nucleotides, the CDR3 is TGTGCCAGCGCCACGGGCACAATTAACAATCAGCCTCAGCATTTT. Amino acid sequence: CASATGTINNQPQHF.

This clonotype was seen ten or more times. CDR3 protein: CASSLSGGEQFF. CDR3 nucleotide sequence: TGTGCCAGCAGTTTGAGTGGCGGTGAGCAGTTCTTC. This rearrangement joins TRBV12-3 or TRBV12-4 to TRBJ2-1; D is undetermined. V dropped 3 bases and J dropped 9 bases, with 9 bases sitting between them. The CDR3 extends over 12 amino acids.

This clonotype was seen just once. An end of the junction differs from the germline gene, which may be a read error. V gene TRBV20-1 combines with J gene TRBJ2-3, with 14 nucleotides matching TRBD2. Germline V gene data show CDR1 as DFQATT and CDR2 as SNEGSKA (reference sequence). The CDR3 length is 15 residues. The CDR3 reads CSAIGLAGGSDTQFF. CDR3 sequence (DNA): TGCAGTGCTATCGGACTAGCGGGAGGTTCAGATACGCAGTTTTTT.

As concerns this clonotype: One end of the junction fails to match germline, which may point to a read error. V gene TRBV11-2 combines with J gene TRBJ2-5, with no clear D. In germline, CDR1 is SGHAT, CDR2 FQNNGV. CDR3 length equals 12 residues. CDR3 amino acids: CASILGMETQYF. The CDR3 DNA is TGTGCCAGCATCTTAGGGATGGAGACCCAATACTTC.

In its sample, this clonotype was seen once. Mismatch with germline at one junction end may stem from a read error. The chain couples TRBV20-1 to TRBJ2-7; 8 nucleotides agree with TRBD1. CDR1 is DFQATT and CDR2 is SNEGSKA in the germline V gene (reference sequence). The CDR3 totals 14 residues. CDR3 residues: CCATGQGGSYEQYF. The CDR3 DNA reads TGCTGTGCTACAGGACAGGGTGGCTCCTACGAGCAGTACTTC.

A word on this clonotype: This may stem from a read error, because a much larger clone lies one nucleotide away. Since no conserved phenylalanine or tryptophan closes the CDR3, a read error is the likely cause. The chain couples TRBV11-2 to TRBJ2-7; D gene ambiguous. The germline V gene has CDR1 SGHAT and CDR2 FQNNGV. The CDR3 has 13 amino acids. With 1 base removed from V and 4 bases from J, the gap between germline ends came to 8 bases. The CDR3 reads CASSLAAGYEQYL. DNA of the CDR3: TGTGCCAGCAGCTTAGCGGCTGGGTACGAGCAGTACCTC.